This is a list of T cell receptor beta chains from one sample in a study of blood T cell repertoires in COVID-19. Generated by immunoSEQ multiplex PCR, the TCRdb table keeps only in-frame clones and is missing some. The sample includes some 260,000 clones, roughly 90% of them seen just once. Sequencing was carried out using PBMCs or T cells enriched from blood (not recorded which). The receptor set was obtained from a man aged 35 to 55 who had recovered from COVID-19. Each CDR3 is given with its conserved first and last residue. Fields, in order: V gene, J gene, D gene, CDR3 length, clone size, CDR3 DNA, CDR3 protein. A D gene is named only where the DNA matches it firmly. Not all rows give a size; the values are once, few, many and, for expanded clones, a class.

>TRBV29-1|TRBJ2-7|.|14|.
TGCAGCGTTGCCGTGGGGCGGGATTCCTACGAGCAGTACTTC
CSVAVGRDSYEQYF
>TRBV11-2|TRBJ1-4|.|13|.
TGTGCCAGCAGCTTAGCCGGCGGTGAAAAACTGTTTTTT
CASSLAGGEKLFF
>TRBV7-9|TRBJ1-4|TRBD1|14|.
TGTGCCAGCAGCTTAGTTTCAGGGGGTGAAAAACTGTTTTTT
CASSLVSGGEKLFF
>TRBV12-3/TRBV12-4|TRBJ1-1|.|13|few
TGTGCCAGCATGGGCCAGCCGAACACTGAAGCTTTCTTT
CASMGQPNTEAFF
>TRBV4-1|TRBJ1-5|.|15|.
TGCGCCAGCAGCCAAGAACTACTGCCAAATCAGCCCCAGCATTTT
CASSQELLPNQPQHF
>TRBV10-3|TRBJ2-7|TRBD1|17|.
TGTGCCATCAGTGAAAAGCTAGGACAGGGAGTATCCTACGAGCAGTACTTC
CAISEKLGQGVSYEQYF
>TRBV12-3/TRBV12-4|TRBJ2-3|.|13|.
TGTGCCAGCAGTTTGGTCAGTTCGGATACGCAGTATTTT
CASSLVSSDTQYF
>TRBV28|TRBJ2-2|.|18|.
TGTGCCAGCAGTTACCCACCGTTAGCGATCCCTAACACCGGGGAGCTGTTTTTT
CASSYPPLAIPNTGELFF
>TRBV12-3/TRBV12-4|TRBJ1-1|.|11|.
TGTGCCAGCAGTACTCTCGATGAAGCTTTCTTT
CASSTLDEAFF
>TRBV3-1/TRBV3-2|TRBJ2-1|TRBD1|16|.
TGTGCCAGCAGCCAAGATTCGGGACAGGGGCTGAATGAGCAGTTCTTC
CASSQDSGQGLNEQFF
>TRBV27|TRBJ1-1|TRBD1|15|.
TGTGCCAGCAGTAAATCTCGGGACAGGGGCTCTGAAGCTTTCTTT
CASSKSRDRGSEAFF
>TRBV7-8|TRBJ2-3|.|14|.
TGTGCCAGCAGTTCGGGAACTAGCACAGATACGCAGTATTTT
CASSSGTSTDTQYF
>TRBV23-1|TRBJ2-7|.|14|.
TGCGCCAGCAGTTGCAGGTTGGGTAGATACGAGCAGTACTTC
CASSCRLGRYEQYF
>TRBV5-1|TRBJ2-7|TRBD2|13|few
TGCGCCAGCAGCTTGTGGGGAGGGTACGAGCAGTACTTC
CASSLWGGYEQYF
>TRBV2|TRBJ2-7|TRBD2|14|once
TGTGCCAGCAACCTAGCGGAGGCTTCATACGAGCAGTACTTC
CASNLAEASYEQYF
>TRBV5-1|TRBJ1-5|.|15|.
TGCGCCAGCAGCTTGAGGTCAGGGTTGAATCAGCCCCAGCATTTT
CASSLRSGLNQPQHF
>TRBV2|TRBJ2-7|TRBD1|15|.
TGTGCCAGCAGTTCCGGACAGGCTTACTCCTACGAGCAGTACTTC
CASSSGQAYSYEQYF
>TRBV2|TRBJ2-7|TRBD2|16|.
TGTGCCAGCAGTGAAGGGTGGGGGACTAGCAGTTACGAGCAGTACTTC
CASSEGWGTSSYEQYF
>TRBV19|TRBJ2-1|TRBD2|16|.
TGTGCCAGTAGATCGAATAGCGGGAGGGCCCCCAATGAGCAGTTCTTC
CASRSNSGRAPNEQFF
>TRBV15|TRBJ1-2|.|16|.
TGTGCCACCAGCAGAGAACGGCGGACTGCTAACTATGGCTACACCTTC
CATSRERRTANYGYTF
>TRBV5-1|TRBJ2-5|.|13|.
TGCGCCAGCAGTAGAGGTTACCAAGAGACCCAGTACTTC
CASSRGYQETQYF
>TRBV12-3/TRBV12-4|TRBJ2-2|.|13|once
TGTGCCAGCAGTCTCTTTCCGACCGGGGAGCTGTTTTTT
CASSLFPTGELFF
>TRBV14|TRBJ1-1|.|12|.
TGTGCCAGCAGGTCCAGGGGCACTGAAGCTTTCTTT
CASRSRGTEAFF
>TRBV15|TRBJ2-3|.|17|.
TGTGCCACCAGCAGAGTGGGCAGACCCCTTAGCACAGATACGCAGTATTTT
CATSRVGRPLSTDTQYF
>TRBV28|TRBJ2-3|TRBD1|13|.
TGTGCCAGCGGGACAGGGGATACAGATACGCAGTATTTT
CASGTGDTDTQYF
>TRBV5-6|TRBJ2-1|TRBD1|15|.
TGTGCCAGCAGCGCGAACTTTGGACAGGGTAATGAGCAGTTCTTC
CASSANFGQGNEQFF
>TRBV10-3|TRBJ1-5|TRBD1|15|.
TGTGCCATCAGTGGAGGACAGGGAAATAATCAGCCCCAGCATTTT
CAISGGQGNNQPQHF
>TRBV5-4|TRBJ2-1|.|13|.
TGTGCCAGCAGCACGCCGACAGCCAATGAGCAGTTCTTC
CASSTPTANEQFF